Shown below are 2 T cell receptor beta chains from a single sample sequenced in a study of OX40 agonist ivuxolimab in advanced cancers. The protocol was immunoSEQ multiplex PCR, while the TCRdb copy is restricted to in-frame clones and leaves out a portion. This table has 44,000 or so clones, around 80% appearing once. Sequences were derived from CD4+ or CD8+ T cells sorted from blood, sampled in a trial of the OX40 agonist ivuxolimab. These receptors were obtained from an adult with an advanced solid tumor such as melanoma, head and neck, liver or kidney cancer.

The rearrangement uses TRBV9 and TRBJ2-1; D gene ambiguous. Germline CDR1 reads SGDLS; CDR2 reads YYNGEE. Trimming removed 0 bases from V and 1 base from J, with 8 bases in between. This CDR3 comprises 15 residues. The CDR3 loop reads CASSVDPRSYNEQFF. The DNA for the CDR3 is TGTGCCAGCAGCGTAGACCCCCGGTCCTACAATGAGCAGTTCTTC.

Turning to this clone: This same CDR3 is encoded by further DNA sequences in the sample. The chain employs TRBV5-4 and TRBJ1-2; D is unclear. Deletions cut 2 bases from V and 5 bases from J, with 10 bases between. Germline values: CDR1 SGHNT, CDR2 YYREEE (reference sequence). The CDR3 loop spans 13 amino acids. CDR3 sequence reads: CASSLDGGYGYTF. The CDR3, as DNA: TGTGCCAGCAGCTTAGACGGAGGATATGGCTACACCTTC.